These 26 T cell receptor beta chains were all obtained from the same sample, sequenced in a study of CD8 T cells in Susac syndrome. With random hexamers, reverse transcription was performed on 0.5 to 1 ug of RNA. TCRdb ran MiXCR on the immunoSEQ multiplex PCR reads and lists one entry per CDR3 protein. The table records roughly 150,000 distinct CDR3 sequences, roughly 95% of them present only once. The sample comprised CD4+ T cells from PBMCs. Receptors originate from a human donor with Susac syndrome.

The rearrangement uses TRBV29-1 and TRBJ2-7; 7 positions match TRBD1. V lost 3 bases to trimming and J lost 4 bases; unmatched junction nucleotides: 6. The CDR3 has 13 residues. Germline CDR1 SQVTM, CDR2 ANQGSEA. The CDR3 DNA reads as TGCAGCGTTGAGGCAGGGGGTCGGTACGAGCAGTACTTC. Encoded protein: CSVEAGGRYEQYF.

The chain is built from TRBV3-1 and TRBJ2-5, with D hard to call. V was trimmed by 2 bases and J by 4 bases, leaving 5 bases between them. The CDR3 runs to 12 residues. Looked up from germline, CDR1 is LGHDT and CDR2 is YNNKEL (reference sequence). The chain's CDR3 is CASSQQVETQYF. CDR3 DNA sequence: TGTGCCAGCAGCCAACAAGTAGAGACCCAGTACTTC.

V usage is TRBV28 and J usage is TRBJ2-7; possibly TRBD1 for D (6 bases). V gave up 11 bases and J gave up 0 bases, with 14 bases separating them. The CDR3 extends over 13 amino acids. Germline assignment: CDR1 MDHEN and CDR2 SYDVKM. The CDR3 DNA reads TGTGCCGCACAACAGGGTTACTCCTACGAGCAGTACTTC. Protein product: CAAQQGYSYEQYF.

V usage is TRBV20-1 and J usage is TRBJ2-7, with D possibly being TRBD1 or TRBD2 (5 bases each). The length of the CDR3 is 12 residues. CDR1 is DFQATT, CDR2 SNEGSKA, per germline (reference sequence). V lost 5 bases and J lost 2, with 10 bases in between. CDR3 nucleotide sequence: TGCAGTGCTTGGGACGGAGCCTACGAGCAGTACTTC. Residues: CSAWDGAYEQYF.

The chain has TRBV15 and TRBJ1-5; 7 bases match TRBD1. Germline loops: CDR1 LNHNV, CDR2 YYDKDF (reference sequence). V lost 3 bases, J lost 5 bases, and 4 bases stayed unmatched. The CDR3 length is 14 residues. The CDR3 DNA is TGTGCCACCAGCAGGGCCAGGGGGGATCAGCCCCAGCATTTT. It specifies CATSRARGDQPQHF.

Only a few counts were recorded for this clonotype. The DNA of the CDR3 is TGCGCCAGCAGCCAACGCAGGGAAGGGGGGCAGTACTTC. Amino acids: CASSQRREGGQYF. The J gene is TRBJ2-7, the V gene TRBV4-3; the D gene is possibly TRBD1 (6 bases). Trimming shortened V by 2 bases and J by 9 bases, and 14 bases separated the two germline ends. CDR1 LGHNA and CDR2 YSLEER come from the germline V gene. This CDR3 is 13 amino acids long.

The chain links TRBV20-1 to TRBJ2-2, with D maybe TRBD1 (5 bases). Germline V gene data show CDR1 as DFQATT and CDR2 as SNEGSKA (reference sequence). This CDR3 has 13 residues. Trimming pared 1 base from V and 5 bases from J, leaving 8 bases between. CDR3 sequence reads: CSARGQGTGELFF. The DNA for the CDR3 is TGCAGTGCTAGAGGTCAGGGAACCGGGGAGCTGTTTTTT.

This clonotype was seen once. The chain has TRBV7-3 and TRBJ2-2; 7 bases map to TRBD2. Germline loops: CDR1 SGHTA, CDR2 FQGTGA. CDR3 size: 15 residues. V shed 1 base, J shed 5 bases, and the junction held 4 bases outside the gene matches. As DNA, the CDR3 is TGTGCCAGCAGCTTAAGTGCAGCGGGAACCGGGGAGCTGTTTTTT. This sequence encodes CASSLSAAGTGELFF.

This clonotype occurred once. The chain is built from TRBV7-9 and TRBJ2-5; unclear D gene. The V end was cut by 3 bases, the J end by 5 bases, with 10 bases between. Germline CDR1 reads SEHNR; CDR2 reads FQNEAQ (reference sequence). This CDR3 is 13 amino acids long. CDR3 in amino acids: CASSFEDWETQYF. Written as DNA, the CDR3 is TGTGCCAGCAGCTTTGAAGATTGGGAGACCCAGTACTTC.

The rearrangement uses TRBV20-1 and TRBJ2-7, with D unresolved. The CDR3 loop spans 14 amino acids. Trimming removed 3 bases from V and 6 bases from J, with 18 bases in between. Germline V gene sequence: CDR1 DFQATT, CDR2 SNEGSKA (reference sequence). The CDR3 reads CSASKGSPIGEQYF. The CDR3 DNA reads TGCAGTGCTAGTAAAGGAAGTCCTATAGGCGAGCAGTACTTC.

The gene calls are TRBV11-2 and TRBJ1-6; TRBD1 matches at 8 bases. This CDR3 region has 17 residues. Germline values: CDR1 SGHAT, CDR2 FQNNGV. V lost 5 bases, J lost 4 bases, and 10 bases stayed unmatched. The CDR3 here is CASSRGQGSLYNSPLHF. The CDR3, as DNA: TGTGCCAGCAGCAGAGGACAGGGTTCCCTATATAATTCACCCCTCCACTTT.

Here the CDR3 reads CASRTTGPMGTEAFF. The DNA for the CDR3 is TGTGCCAGCAGGACCACAGGGCCGATGGGCACTGAAGCTTTCTTT. V gene TRBV12-3 or TRBV12-4 combines with J gene TRBJ1-1, with TRBD1 as a possible D gene (6 bases). The CDR3 covers 15 residues. Trimming removed 6 bases from V and 4 bases from J, with 18 bases in between.

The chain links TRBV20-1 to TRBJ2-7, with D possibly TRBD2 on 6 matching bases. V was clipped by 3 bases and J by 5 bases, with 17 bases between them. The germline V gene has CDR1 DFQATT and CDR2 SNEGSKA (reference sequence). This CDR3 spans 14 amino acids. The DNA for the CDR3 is TGCAGTGCTAGCCGGAGGGCAGGGTCCCACGAGCAGTACTTC. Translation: CSASRRAGSHEQYF.

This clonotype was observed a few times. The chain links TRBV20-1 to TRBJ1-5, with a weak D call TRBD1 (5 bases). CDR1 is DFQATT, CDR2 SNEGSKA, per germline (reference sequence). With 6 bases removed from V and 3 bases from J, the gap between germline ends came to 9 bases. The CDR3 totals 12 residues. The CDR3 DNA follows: TGCAGTGCCACGGGGGTCAATCAGCCCCAGCATTTT. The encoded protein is CSATGVNQPQHF.

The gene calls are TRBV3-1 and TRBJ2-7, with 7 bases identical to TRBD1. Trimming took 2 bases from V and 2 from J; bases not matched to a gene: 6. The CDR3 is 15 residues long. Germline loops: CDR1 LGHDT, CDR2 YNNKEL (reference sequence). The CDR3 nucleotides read TGTGCCAGCAGCCAACCACAGGGGAGAACCTACGAGCAGTACTTC. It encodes CASSQPQGRTYEQYF.

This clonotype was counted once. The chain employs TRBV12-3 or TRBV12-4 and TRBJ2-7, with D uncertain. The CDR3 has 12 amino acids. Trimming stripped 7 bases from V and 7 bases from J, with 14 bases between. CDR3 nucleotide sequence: TGTGCCAGCACCTTTGACGGACGGGAGCAGTACTTC. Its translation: CASTFDGREQYF.

CDR3 sequence (DNA): TGCGCCAGCAGCGTAACAGGGATGGAGGGGTACAATGAGCAGTTCTTC. The encoded protein is CASSVTGMEGYNEQFF. The V call is TRBV5-1, the J call TRBJ2-1, with D perhaps given as TRBD1 or TRBD2 (6 bases each). V lost 4 bases and J lost 4, with 18 bases in between. Germline V gene data show CDR1 as SGHRS and CDR2 as YFSETQ. CDR3 size: 16 residues.

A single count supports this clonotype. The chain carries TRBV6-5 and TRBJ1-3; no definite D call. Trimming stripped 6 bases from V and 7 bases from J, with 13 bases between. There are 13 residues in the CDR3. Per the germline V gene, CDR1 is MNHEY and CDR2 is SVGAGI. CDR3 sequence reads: CASRSGVDNTIYF. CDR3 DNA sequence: TGTGCCAGCAGGTCGGGTGTGGATAACACCATATATTTT.

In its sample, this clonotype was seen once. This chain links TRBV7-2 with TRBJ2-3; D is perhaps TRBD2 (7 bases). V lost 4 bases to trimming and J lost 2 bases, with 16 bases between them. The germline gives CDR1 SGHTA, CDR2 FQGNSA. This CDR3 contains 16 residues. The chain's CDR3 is CASSSLGGGFTDTQYF. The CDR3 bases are TGTGCCAGCAGCTCTCTGGGCGGGGGCTTCACAGATACGCAGTATTTT. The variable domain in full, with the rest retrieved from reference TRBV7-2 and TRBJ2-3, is GAGVSQSPSNKVTEKGKDVELRCDPISGHTALYWYRQSLGQGLEFLIYFQGNSAPDKSGLPSDRFSAERTGGSVSTLTIQRTQQEDSAVYLCASSSLGGGFTDTQYFGPGTRLTVL.

CDR3 sequence (DNA): TGCGCCAGCAGCCCTGGTGCACAGAACTATGGCTACACCTTC. This gives the protein CASSPGAQNYGYTF. The chain carries TRBV4-1 and TRBJ1-2; D remains unclear. Trimming pared 4 bases from V and 2 bases from J, leaving 11 bases between. The germline CDR1 and CDR2 sequences are MGHRA and YSYEKL. This CDR3 contains 14 residues.

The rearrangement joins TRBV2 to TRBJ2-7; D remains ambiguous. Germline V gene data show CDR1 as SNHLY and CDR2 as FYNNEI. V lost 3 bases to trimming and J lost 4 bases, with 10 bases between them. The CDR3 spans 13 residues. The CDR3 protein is CASSDSRWYEQYF. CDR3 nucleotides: TGTGCCAGCAGTGACTCGCGGTGGTACGAGCAGTACTTC.

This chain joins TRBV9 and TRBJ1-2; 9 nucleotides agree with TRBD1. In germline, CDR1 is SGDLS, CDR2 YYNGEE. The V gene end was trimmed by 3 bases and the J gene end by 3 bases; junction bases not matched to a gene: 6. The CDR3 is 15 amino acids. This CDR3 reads CASSALDRGDYGYTF. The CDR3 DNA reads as TGTGCCAGCAGCGCATTGGACAGGGGCGACTATGGCTACACCTTC.

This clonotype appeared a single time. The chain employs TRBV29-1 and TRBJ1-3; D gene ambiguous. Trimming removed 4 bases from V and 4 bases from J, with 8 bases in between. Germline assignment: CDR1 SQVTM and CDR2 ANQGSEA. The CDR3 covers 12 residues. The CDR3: CSVAPPGNTIYF. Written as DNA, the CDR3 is TGCAGCGTTGCCCCGCCCGGAAACACCATATATTTT.

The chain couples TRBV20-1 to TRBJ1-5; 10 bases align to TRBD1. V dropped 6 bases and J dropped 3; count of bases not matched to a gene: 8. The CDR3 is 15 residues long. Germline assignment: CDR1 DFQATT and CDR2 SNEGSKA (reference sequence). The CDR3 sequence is CSATNGQGVNQPQHF. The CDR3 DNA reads TGCAGTGCCACTAATGGACAGGGGGTCAATCAGCCCCAGCATTTT.

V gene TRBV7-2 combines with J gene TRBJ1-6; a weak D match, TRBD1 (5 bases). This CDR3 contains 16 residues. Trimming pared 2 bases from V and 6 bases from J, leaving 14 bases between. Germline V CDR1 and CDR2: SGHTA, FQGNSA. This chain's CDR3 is CASSLLGLGPNSPLHF. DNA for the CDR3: TGTGCCAGCAGCTTACTGGGATTGGGGCCTAATTCACCCCTCCACTTT.

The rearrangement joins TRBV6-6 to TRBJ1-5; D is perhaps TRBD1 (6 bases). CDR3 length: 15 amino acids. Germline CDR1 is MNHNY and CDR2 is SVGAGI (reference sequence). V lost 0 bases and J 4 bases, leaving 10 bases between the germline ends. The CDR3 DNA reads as TGTGCCAGCAGTTACTCGACAGGTAATAATCAGCCCCAGCATTTT. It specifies CASSYSTGNNQPQHF.